This T cell receptor beta chain stems from a study of early T cells in non-severe SARS-CoV-2 infection. Study-wide results and caveats: VDJdb matching, biased toward anti-spike CD8 responses, missed private and CD4 specificities.

TCRdb fed the 5' RACE reads into MiXCR, producing one record per CDR3 protein. Here the sample spans over 70,000 distinct CDR3 sequences, about 14% being singletons. The germline V gene encodes CDR1 SGHNT and CDR2 YYREEE (reference sequence). V lost 0 bases, J lost 0 bases, and 5 bases stayed unmatched. The CDR3 is 17 residues long. With regard to this clonotype: Its antigen is unidentified.

The chain couples TRBV5-4 to TRBJ2-1; 8 bases align to TRBD2. The source was whole blood, collected at baseline. The clonotype originates from an adult who was a healthcare worker with PCR-confirmed SARS-CoV-2 infection or an uninfected control (not recorded which). CDR3 nucleotides: TGTGCCAGCAGCTTGGCGGGAGGGCCCAGCTCCTACAATGAGCAGTTCTTC. Its translation: CASSLAGGPSSYNEQFF.